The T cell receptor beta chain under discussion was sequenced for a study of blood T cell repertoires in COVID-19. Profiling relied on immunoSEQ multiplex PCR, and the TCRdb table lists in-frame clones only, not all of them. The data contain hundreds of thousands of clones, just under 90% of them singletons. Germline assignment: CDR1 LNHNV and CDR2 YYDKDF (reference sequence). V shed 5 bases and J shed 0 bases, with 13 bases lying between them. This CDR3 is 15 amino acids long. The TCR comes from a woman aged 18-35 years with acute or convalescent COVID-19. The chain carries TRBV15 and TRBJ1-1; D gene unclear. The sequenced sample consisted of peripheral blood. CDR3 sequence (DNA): TGTGCCACCAGCCCTCCTCCAGTTATGAACACTGAAGCTTTCTTT. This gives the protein CATSPPPVMNTEAFF.